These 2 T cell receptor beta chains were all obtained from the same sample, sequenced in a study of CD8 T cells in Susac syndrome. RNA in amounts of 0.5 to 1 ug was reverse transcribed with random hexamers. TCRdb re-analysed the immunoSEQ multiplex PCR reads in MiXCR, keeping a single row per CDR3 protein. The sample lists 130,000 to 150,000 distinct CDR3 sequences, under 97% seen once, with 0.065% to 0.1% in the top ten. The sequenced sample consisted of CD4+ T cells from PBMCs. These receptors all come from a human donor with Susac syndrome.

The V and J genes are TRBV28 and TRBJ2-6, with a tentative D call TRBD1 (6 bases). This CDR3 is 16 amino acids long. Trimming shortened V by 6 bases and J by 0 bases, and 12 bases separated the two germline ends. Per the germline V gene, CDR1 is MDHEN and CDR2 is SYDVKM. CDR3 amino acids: CASSPQGISGANVLTF. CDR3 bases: TGTGCCAGCAGCCCACAGGGTATCTCTGGGGCCAACGTCCTGACTTTC.

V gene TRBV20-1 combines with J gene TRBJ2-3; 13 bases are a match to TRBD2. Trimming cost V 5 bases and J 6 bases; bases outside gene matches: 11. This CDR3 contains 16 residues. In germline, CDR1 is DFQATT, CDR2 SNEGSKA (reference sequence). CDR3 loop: CSAWTGLAGEGDTQYF. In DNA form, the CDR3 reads TGCAGTGCTTGGACCGGACTAGCGGGGGAGGGGGATACGCAGTATTTT.